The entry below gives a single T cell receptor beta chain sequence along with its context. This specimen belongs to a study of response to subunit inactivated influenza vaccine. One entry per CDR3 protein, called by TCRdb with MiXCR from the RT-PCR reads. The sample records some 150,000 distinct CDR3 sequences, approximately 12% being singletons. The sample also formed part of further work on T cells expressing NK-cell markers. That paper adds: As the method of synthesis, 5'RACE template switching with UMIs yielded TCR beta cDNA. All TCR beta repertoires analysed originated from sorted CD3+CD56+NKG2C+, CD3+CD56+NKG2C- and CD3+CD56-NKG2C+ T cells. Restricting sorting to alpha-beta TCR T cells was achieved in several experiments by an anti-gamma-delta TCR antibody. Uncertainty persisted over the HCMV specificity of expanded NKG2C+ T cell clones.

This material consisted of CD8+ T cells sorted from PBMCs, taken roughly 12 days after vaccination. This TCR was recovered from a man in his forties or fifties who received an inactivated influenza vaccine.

The CDR3 loop reads CASSSYLDVRGPGELFF. The DNA of the CDR3 is TGTGCCAGCAGCTCCTACCTAGACGTTCGGGGGCCCGGGGAGCTGTTTTTT. The chain couples TRBV5-6 to TRBJ2-2; D possibly uses TRBD1 or TRBD2 (6 bases each). The CDR3 has 17 amino acids. The V end was cut by 3 bases, the J end by 6 bases, with 21 bases between. Looked up from germline, CDR1 is SGHDT and CDR2 is YYEEEE.